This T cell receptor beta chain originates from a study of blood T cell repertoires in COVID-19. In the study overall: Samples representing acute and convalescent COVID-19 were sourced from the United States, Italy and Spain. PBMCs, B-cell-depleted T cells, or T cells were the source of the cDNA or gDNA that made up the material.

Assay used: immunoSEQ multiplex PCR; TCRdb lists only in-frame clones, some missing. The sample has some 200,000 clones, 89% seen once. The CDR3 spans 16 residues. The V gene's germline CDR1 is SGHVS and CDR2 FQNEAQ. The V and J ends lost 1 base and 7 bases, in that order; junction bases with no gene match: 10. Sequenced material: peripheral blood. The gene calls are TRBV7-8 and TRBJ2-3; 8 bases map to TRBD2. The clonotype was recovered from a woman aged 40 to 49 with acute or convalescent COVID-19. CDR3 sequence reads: CASSLVAGGLGYTQYF. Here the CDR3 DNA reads TGTGCCAGCAGCTTAGTGGCGGGGGGCCTCGGGTATACGCAGTATTTT.